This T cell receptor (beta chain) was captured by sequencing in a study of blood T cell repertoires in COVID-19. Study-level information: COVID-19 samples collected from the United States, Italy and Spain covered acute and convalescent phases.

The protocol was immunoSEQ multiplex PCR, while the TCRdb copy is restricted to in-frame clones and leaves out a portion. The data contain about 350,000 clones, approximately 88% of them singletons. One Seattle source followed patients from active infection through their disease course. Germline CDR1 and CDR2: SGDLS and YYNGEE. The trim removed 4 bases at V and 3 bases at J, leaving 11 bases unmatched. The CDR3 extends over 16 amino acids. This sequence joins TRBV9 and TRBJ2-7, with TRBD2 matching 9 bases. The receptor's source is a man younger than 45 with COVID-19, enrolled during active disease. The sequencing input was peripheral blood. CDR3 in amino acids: CASSPEGSGGDYEQYF. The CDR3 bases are TGTGCCAGCAGCCCCGAGGGTAGCGGGGGCGACTACGAGCAGTACTTC. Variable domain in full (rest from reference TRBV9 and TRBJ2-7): DSGVTQTPKHLITATGQRVTLRCSPRSGDLSVYWYQQSLDQGLQFLIQYYNGEERAKGNILERFSAQQFPDLHSELNLSSLELGDSALYFCASSPEGSGGDYEQYFGPGTRLTVT.